This T cell receptor beta chain was retrieved from a study of Graves' ophthalmopathy and Graves' hyperthyroidism. V lost 8 bases, J lost 3 bases, and 7 bases lay in between. CDR3 length equals 11 residues. Germline-derived CDR1 and CDR2 are SNHLY and FYNNEI. This clonotype appeared many times. CDR3 regions of TCR beta were amplified from RNA transcripts. A first-round RT-PCR used HTBI primers, followed by a second-round multiplex PCR. MiXCR was run by TCRdb on the multiplex PCR reads, yielding one entry per CDR3 protein. Here the sample spans a few hundred thousand distinct CDR3 sequences, just over 15% being singletons.

This chain links TRBV2 with TRBJ1-1; no firm D call. This TCR derives from a woman between 18 and 30 years old with stable Graves' hyperthyroidism. The sequenced sample was peripheral blood. The CDR3: CASEEDTEAFF. CDR3 nucleotides: TGTGCCAGCGAGGAGGACACTGAAGCTTTCTTT.